This TCR beta chain emerged from a study of blood T cells in healthy people across ages. V lost 2 bases, J lost 7 bases, and 11 bases lay in between. CDR1 and CDR2 (germline): SEHNR, FQNEAQ (reference sequence). This CDR3 is 14 amino acids long. A sample-barcoded 5' primer and a J-beta primer mix were used in a second PCR of about 6 to 12 cycles. No fewer than 2.5 million CDR3-containing paired-end reads came from each sample. Each CDR3 protein is one row after TCRdb ran MiXCR on the 5' RACE reads. The data hold about 1.5 million distinct CDR3 sequences, with about 42% observed a single time. The sequencing input was blood. The origin of this receptor is a woman between 18 and 30 years old in good health. The V call is TRBV7-9, the J call TRBJ1-4; D not certain. The CDR3 nucleotides read TGTGCCAGCAGCTTAAAGGCCCGGGGTGAAAAACTGTTTTTT. Translated, it gives CASSLKARGEKLFF. Drawing the rest from reference TRBV7-9 and TRBJ1-4, the complete variable domain is DTGVSQNPRHKITKRGQNVTFRCDPISEHNRLYWYRQTLGQGPEFLTYFQNEAQLEKSRLLSDRFSAERPKGSFSTLEIQRTEQGDSAMYLCASSLKARGEKLFFGSGTQLSVL.